This TCR beta chain was captured in a study of blood T cell repertoires in COVID-19. There are 14 residues in the CDR3. With V trimmed by 1 base and J by 9 bases, 6 bases remained unmatched. Germline V gene lookup returns CDR1 SGHNT and CDR2 YYREEE (reference sequence). The table came from immunoSEQ multiplex PCR; TCRdb's copy has only in-frame clones and leaves some out. There are around 200,000 clones in the sample; roughly four fifths occur only once, and around 6.3% lies in the top ten. The sample taken for sequencing was peripheral blood. The TCR comes from a woman aged 40 to 50 with acute or convalescent COVID-19. The chain joins TRBV5-4 to TRBJ2-7; 11 bases are a match to TRBD2. The CDR3 is CASSLSSGRRRQYF. DNA of the CDR3: TGTGCCAGCAGCTTGTCTAGCGGGAGGCGCCGGCAGTACTTC.